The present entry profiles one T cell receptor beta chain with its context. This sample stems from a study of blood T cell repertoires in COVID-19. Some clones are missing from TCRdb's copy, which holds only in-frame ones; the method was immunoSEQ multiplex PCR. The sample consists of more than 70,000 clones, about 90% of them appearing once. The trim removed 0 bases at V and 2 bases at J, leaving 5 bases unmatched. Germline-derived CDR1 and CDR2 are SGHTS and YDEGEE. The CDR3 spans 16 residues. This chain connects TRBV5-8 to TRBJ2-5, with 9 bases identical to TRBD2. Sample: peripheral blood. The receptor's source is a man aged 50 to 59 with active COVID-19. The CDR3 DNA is TGTGCCAGCAGCTTGGCCGCGCGGGGGGGGCAAGAGACCCAGTACTTC. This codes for CASSLAARGGQETQYF.